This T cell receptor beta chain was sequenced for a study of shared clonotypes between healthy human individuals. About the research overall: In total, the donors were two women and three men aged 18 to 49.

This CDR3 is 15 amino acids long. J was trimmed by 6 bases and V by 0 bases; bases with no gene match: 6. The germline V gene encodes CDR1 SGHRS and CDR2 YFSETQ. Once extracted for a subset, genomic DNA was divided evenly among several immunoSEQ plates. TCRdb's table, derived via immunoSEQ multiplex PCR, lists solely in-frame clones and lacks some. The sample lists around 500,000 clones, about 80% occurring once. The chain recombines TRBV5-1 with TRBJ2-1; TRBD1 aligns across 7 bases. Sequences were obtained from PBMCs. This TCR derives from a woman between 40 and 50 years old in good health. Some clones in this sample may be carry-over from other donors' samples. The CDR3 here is CASSLADRNSNEQFF. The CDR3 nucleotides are TGCGCCAGCAGCTTGGCGGACAGGAACTCCAATGAGCAGTTCTTC. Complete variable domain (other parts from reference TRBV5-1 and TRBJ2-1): KAGVTQTPRYLIKTRGQQVTLSCSPISGHRSVSWYQQTPGQGLQFLFEYFSETQRNKGNFPGRFSGRQFSNSRSEMNVSTLELGDSALYLCASSLADRNSNEQFFGPGTRLTVL.